This T cell receptor beta chain originates from a study of early stage breast cancer tumors (dated by TCRdb to 2016 to 2017). A note on the overall study: Of the approximately 15 invasive breast tumors, about a dozen were found to be estrogen receptor-positive, progesterone receptor-positive and HER2-negative. A total of around 2.7 million templates, representing roughly 1,100,000 unique clonotypes, were detected across all samples. Most of the 12 ER+/PR+/HER2- tumors were invasive ductal carcinomas, while the other four were invasive lobular carcinomas. On average, each sample got approximately 10-fold read coverage. Study-level results and caveats: Repertoires from blood and normal breast were more alike than repertoires from blood and tumor, and in about 85% of the 16 patients, comparing each tissue with blood separated tumor from normal. Chain pairing and functional markers such as CD4, CD8 and FOXP3 were not captured by bulk genomic DNA sequencing of unsorted cells. The small cohort size prevented analysis by tumor subtype. Enriched TCRB sequences shared across patients were mostly commonly generated sequences, unlikely to play an important role in the tumor microenvironment. Tumors showed about 2.5-fold higher T cell density and higher clonality than adjacent normal breast tissue.

The germline V gene (reference sequence) supplies CDR1 LNHDA and CDR2 SQIVND. The junction shows trimming of 5 bases on V and 6 bases on J, plus 13 bases between the germline ends. The CDR3 has 13 amino acids, counting the end cysteine and phenylalanine. The kept DNA is CDR3 alone, 39 bases in frame from the first base. Each sample was amplified in two independent genomic DNA replicates, using 0.4 to 0.6 ug for blood and about 1.6 ug for tumor or normal breast. Following the manufacturer's instructions, the ImmunoSeq Intro kit was used to carry out TCRB sequencing on genomic DNA. Multiplex PCR was run for roughly 31 cycles using proprietary primers and spike-in control sequences for absolute quantification. Single-end 150-bp reads were used to sequence an 87-bp fragment covering the CDR3 and the flanking V and J genes. Seven samples, each with two replicates, were multiplexed per lane of an Illumina MiSeq using version 3.0 chemistry. In the authors' own workflow: Raw data were processed by the vendor's proprietary pipeline, with both replicates merged into one result per sample. To define clonotypes, the study grouped productive rearrangements that shared the V-gene family, CDR3 amino acid sequence and J-gene segment. To compute clonality, the normalized Shannon entropy (Pielou evenness) of TCRB abundances was subtracted from 1. To estimate T cell density, the total number of templates was divided by the input cell count, which was inferred from how much DNA went in. Total repertoire diversity and clonality were estimated with Recon using default parameters. Tumor-enriched clonotypes were defined as having over 0.1% abundance in tumor and at least 32-fold higher abundance than in normal breast. As stored in TCRdb, this immuneACCESS dataset retains in-frame rearrangements with V and J assigned. A fraction of the clones does not appear; measured against another copy, unresolved V genes explain less than half of the discrepancy, and the remainder lacks a known reason. V and J calls and clone size follow that table, whereas D and trimming were derived from the DNA. The sample table contains 7,000 to 9,500 clones; only one count was recorded for roughly 80% of them. The leading ten clones occupy 7.5% to 9.5% of the sample.

Regarding this clone: This receptor's antigen is unknown. No much larger clone is present one base from it, and per-base qualities are unavailable.

Taken from about 1.9-4.1 cm away from the tumor, the adjacent normal breast tissue was rinsed with PBS and kept in prechilled RNAlater. Because of high lipid content and low cell density, 100-300 mg of normal breast tissue was often needed to obtain sufficient DNA. The study profiled bulk TCR beta-chain repertoires in matched peripheral blood, tumor and adjacent normal breast tissue taken from about 15 patients with early-stage breast cancer. Genomic DNA was extracted with the Qiagen AllPrep DNA/RNA Mini kit. Material for sequencing was normal breast tissue next to the tumor. The sequence was collected from a person aged 60 to 70 with breast cancer. Recombination connected TRBV19 to TRBJ1-1; no D segment can be confidently identified. The DNA sequence follows: TGTGCCAGTAGTGTCCGTTCGGTAGCTGAAGCTTTCTTT. Protein translation: CASSVRSVAEAFF.